The next 30 T cell receptor beta chains were all read from a single sample in a study of blood T cell repertoires in COVID-19. The protocol was immunoSEQ multiplex PCR, while the TCRdb copy is restricted to in-frame clones and leaves out a portion. In the table there are about 47,000 clones, more than 75% of which are singletons. The sample consisted of peripheral blood. The receptor source for this set is a human donor with acute or convalescent COVID-19. The donor label of this sample is uncertain.

The chain recombines TRBV7-8 with TRBJ2-7; D is uncertain. The ends were cut back, 1 base at V and 1 base at J, with 11 bases in the middle. CDR3 length equals 15 residues. Germline V gene sequence: CDR1 SGHVS, CDR2 FQNEAQ. The CDR3 protein is CASSLGRLLSYEQYF. CDR3 coding DNA: TGTGCCAGCAGCTTAGGTCGGTTATTGTCCTACGAGCAGTACTTC.

The V and J genes are TRBV30 and TRBJ2-1; 9 bases align to TRBD1. Germline CDR1 and CDR2: GTSNPN and SVGIG (reference sequence). The length of the CDR3 is 14 residues. V shed 1 base and J 7 bases; nucleotides not matched to a gene: 5. CDR3 in amino acids: CAWSAGQGLNEQFF. The DNA of the CDR3 is TGTGCCTGGAGTGCAGGACAGGGGTTGAATGAGCAGTTCTTC.

The chain links TRBV24-1 to TRBJ1-5; 11 bases align to TRBD1. V shed 4 bases, J shed 6 bases, and the junction held 7 bases outside the gene matches. The CDR3 totals 16 residues. CDR1 and CDR2 (germline): KGHDR, SFDVKD. Written as DNA, the CDR3 is TGTGCCACCAGTGACCCAGGGACAGGGGGAGGTCAGCCCCAGCATTTT. Residues: CATSDPGTGGGQPQHF.

The chain uses TRBV7-6 and TRBJ2-1; 8 bases map to TRBD2. Per germline, CDR1 SGHVS and CDR2 FNYEAQ. V gave up 8 bases and J gave up 0 bases; unmatched junction bases: 15. The CDR3 is made up of 18 amino acids. CDR3 in DNA: TGTGCCAGCGGGGGCGGAGCTAGCGGGTCGAGCTCCTACAATGAGCAGTTCTTC. It is translated as CASGGGASGSSSYNEQFF.

This clone is a singleton in its sample. The chain carries TRBV7-9 and TRBJ1-2, with 8 bases aligning to TRBD1. After removal of 0 bases from V and 4 bases from J, the junction contained 7 bases not matched to a gene. CDR3 length equals 16 residues. The germline V gene has CDR1 SEHNR and CDR2 FQNEAQ (reference sequence). The CDR3 region is CASSLADRAVTYGYTF. CDR3 bases: TGTGCCAGCAGCTTAGCGGACAGGGCAGTGACCTATGGCTACACCTTC.

The chain carries TRBV28 and TRBJ1-2, with 9 bases lining up with TRBD1. Per the germline V gene, CDR1 is MDHEN and CDR2 is SYDVKM. There are 15 residues in the CDR3. J was trimmed by 4 bases and V by 6 bases; bases with no gene match: 9. The CDR3: CASRPTGTGLYGYTF. The CDR3 region has the DNA TGTGCCAGCAGACCGACCGGGACAGGGCTCTATGGCTACACCTTC.

A single count supports this clone. The CDR3 DNA follows: TGTGCCAGCAGCTTAGAGGGTACAGACTATGGCTACACCTTC. This gives the protein CASSLEGTDYGYTF. The chain carries TRBV11-3 and TRBJ1-2; unclear D gene. The CDR3 sequence is 14 residues long. V lost 0 bases, J lost 3 bases, and 8 bases lay in between. The germline CDR1 and CDR2 sequences are SGHNT and YENEEA. Supplemented by reference TRBV11-3 and TRBJ1-2, the full variable domain reads EAGVVQSPRYKIIEKKQPVAFWCNPISGHNTLYWYLQNLGQGPELLIRYENEEAVDDSQLPKDRFSAERLKGVDSTLKIQPAELGDSAVYLCASSLEGTDYGYTFGSGTRLTVV.

The chain joins TRBV6-2 or TRBV6-3 to TRBJ1-2, with D tentatively TRBD1 (6 bases). Trimming shortened V by 5 bases and J by 7 bases, and 14 bases separated the two germline ends. CDR3 length: 13 residues. Per germline, CDR1 MNHEY and CDR2 SVGEGT. CDR3: CASSPRTAGGYTF. CDR3 sequence (DNA): TGTGCCAGCAGTCCAAGGACAGCTGGTGGCTACACCTTC.

V is TRBV5-6 and J is TRBJ1-4; D is ambiguous. Germline loops: CDR1 SGHDT, CDR2 YYEEEE. The CDR3 extends over 14 amino acids. The V gene lost 2 bases and the J gene lost 5 bases, with 10 bases spanning the gap. The CDR3 loop is CASSFGDSNEKLFF. In DNA form, the CDR3 reads TGTGCCAGCAGCTTCGGGGATTCGAATGAAAAACTGTTTTTT.

This clone was detected only a few times. Distinct nucleotide sequences in the sample also encode this CDR3. V gene TRBV5-1 combines with J gene TRBJ1-1; D gene ambiguous. Trimming shortened V by 0 bases and J by 3 bases, and 6 bases separated the two germline ends. This CDR3 has 13 amino acids. CDR1 and CDR2 (germline): SGHRS, YFSETQ. Here the CDR3 reads CASSLVGDTEAFF. Written as DNA, the CDR3 is TGCGCCAGCAGCTTGGTCGGGGACACTGAAGCTTTCTTT.

V is TRBV19 and J is TRBJ1-6; 10 nucleotides match TRBD1. The CDR3 has 14 residues. With V trimmed by 7 bases and J by 10 bases, 7 bases remained unmatched. Germline CDR1 LNHDA, CDR2 SQIVND (reference sequence). CDR3 amino acids: CASTLGTGVSPLHF. The CDR3 coding sequence is TGTGCCAGTACTCTGGGGACAGGGGTCTCACCCCTCCACTTT.

The chain couples TRBV5-6 to TRBJ2-7; 8 bases fit TRBD1. This CDR3 contains 15 residues. V gave up 1 base and J gave up 7 bases; unmatched junction bases: 10. Germline-derived CDR1 and CDR2 are SGHDT and YYEEEE. The CDR3 loop is CASSLTGTGEREQYF. Written as DNA, the CDR3 is TGTGCCAGCAGCTTGACCGGGACAGGTGAAAGGGAGCAGTACTTC.

CDR3 residues: CASSAGLAEETQYF. The CDR3 DNA sequence: TGTGCCAGCAGCGCGGGACTAGCGGAAGAGACCCAGTACTTC. V is TRBV7-3 and J is TRBJ2-5; 11 nucleotides align to TRBD2. CDR3 size: 14 residues. Germline V gene lookup returns CDR1 SGHTA and CDR2 FQGTGA. J gave up 3 bases and V 5 bases, and 2 bases lay outside the gene matches.

This clone is medium-sized within its sample. V usage is TRBV10-3 and J usage is TRBJ2-7, with 9 bases identical to TRBD1. The V segment lost 5 bases and the J segment 5 bases; nucleotides outside the gene matches: 10. Germline CDR1 is ENHRY and CDR2 is SYGVKD. There are 15 residues in the CDR3. In DNA, the CDR3 is TGTGCCATCAGTCGCGAAGGTGGGACAGGGAACGAGCAGTACTTC. It codes for CAISREGGTGNEQYF.

This clone has only a few counts. The V and J genes are TRBV30 and TRBJ2-2, with D hard to call. The V end lost 3 bases, the J end lost 8 bases, and 7 bases lay between the germline ends. Germline lookup yields CDR1 GTSNPN and CDR2 SVGIG (reference sequence). The CDR3 runs 11 residues. CDR3 nucleotides: TGTGCCTGGAGGTTATTGGGGGAGCTGTTTTTT. Translation gives CAWRLLGELFF. Looking up the rest from reference TRBV30 and TRBJ2-2 gives the full variable domain: SQTIHQWPATLVQPVGSPLSLECTVEGTSNPNLYWYRQAAGRGLQLLFYSVGIGQISSEVPQNLSASRPQDRQFILSSKKLLLSDSGFYLCAWRLLGELFFGEGSRLTVL.

The chain uses TRBV10-3 and TRBJ1-5, with a possible D match to TRBD1 (6 bases). The CDR3 runs to 13 residues. The V and J ends lost 3 bases and 5 bases respectively, with 8 bases between them. The germline V gene has CDR1 ENHRY and CDR2 SYGVKD. The CDR3 DNA sequence: TGTGCCATCAGTGACAACAGGGATCAGCCCCAGCATTTT. Protein: CAISDNRDQPQHF.

The chain employs TRBV28 and TRBJ2-6, with D possibly matching TRBD2 (5 bases). The germline V and J ends were trimmed by 5 bases and 3 bases, with 5 bases remaining between them. The CDR3 length is 13 residues. The germline V gene has CDR1 MDHEN and CDR2 SYDVKM. The chain's CDR3 is CASSEGGANVLTF. Written as DNA, the CDR3 is TGTGCCAGCAGTGAGGGTGGGGCCAACGTCCTGACTTTC.

This chain connects TRBV13 to TRBJ2-3; 11 positions match TRBD2. Germline V CDR1 and CDR2: PRHDT, FYEKMQ (reference sequence). V was pared by 2 bases and J by 2 bases, with 6 bases of the junction left unmatched. The CDR3 is 17 amino acids. The CDR3 nucleotides are TGTGCCAGCAGCTTACCCCGACTAGCGGGGATCACAGATACGCAGTATTTT. Residues: CASSLPRLAGITDTQYF.

The chain joins TRBV12-3 or TRBV12-4 to TRBJ1-1; D gene ambiguous. The ends were cut back, 5 bases at V and 8 bases at J, with 6 bases in the middle. This CDR3 contains 10 residues. The CDR3 DNA follows: TGTGCCAGCAGTGCGATAGAAGCTTTCTTT. As protein: CASSAIEAFF.

This chain joins TRBV7-9 and TRBJ2-2, with D maybe TRBD1 (6 bases). V was cut by 7 bases and J by 2 bases, with 14 bases left in between. The CDR3 totals 15 residues. From germline, CDR1 is SEHNR and CDR2 FQNEAQ (reference sequence). Written as DNA, the CDR3 is TGTGCCAGCACCCGGTCCAGGGGTAACACCGGGGAGCTGTTTTTT. It translates to CASTRSRGNTGELFF.

This sequence joins TRBV29-1 and TRBJ2-7; D may be TRBD2 (5 bases). Germline V gene lookup returns CDR1 SQVTM and CDR2 ANQGSEA. The CDR3 extends over 13 amino acids. Deletions cut 6 bases from V and 2 bases from J, with 14 bases between. CDR3 bases: TGCAGCGTGACCGGGATCTCGACCTACGAGCAGTACTTC. This codes for CSVTGISTYEQYF.

The chain joins TRBV5-1 to TRBJ1-4, with 10 bases aligning to TRBD1. Germline assignment: CDR1 SGHRS and CDR2 YFSETQ. The ends lost 4 bases at V and 5 bases at J; junction bases unmatched: 14. CDR3 size: 18 residues. The CDR3 DNA follows: TGCGCCAGCAGCACTACCCCGGGACAGGGGCTACTGAATGAAAAACTGTTTTTT. The encoded protein is CASSTTPGQGLLNEKLFF.

The chain is built from TRBV7-9 and TRBJ2-3; perhaps TRBD2 as D (6 bases). Germline CDR1 reads SEHNR; CDR2 reads FQNEAQ (reference sequence). Trimming shortened V by 2 bases and J by 0 bases, and 15 bases separated the two germline ends. The CDR3 length is 17 residues. In DNA, the CDR3 is TGTGCCAGCAGCTTAATTTTTGGGACTTCTAGCACAGATACGCAGTATTTT. Encoded protein: CASSLIFGTSSTDTQYF.

The gene calls are TRBV9 and TRBJ2-1; 7 bases line up with TRBD2. CDR1 and CDR2 from the germline V gene are SGDLS and YYNGEE. V lost 0 bases to trimming and J lost 1 base; unmatched junction nucleotides: 4. The CDR3 totals 16 residues. Here the CDR3 DNA reads TGTGCCAGCAGCGTAGGGCCTAGCGGTTCCTACAATGAGCAGTTCTTC. This translates into CASSVGPSGSYNEQFF.

V and J are TRBV2 and TRBJ1-4; 7 bases are shared with TRBD1. The CDR3 loop spans 12 amino acids. Losses at the gene ends were 5 bases for V and 7 bases for J; bases not matched to a gene: 1. Germline CDR1 reads SNHLY; CDR2 reads FYNNEI. This CDR3 reads CASSRQGEKLFF. CDR3 DNA: TGTGCCAGCAGTAGACAGGGTGAAAAACTGTTTTTT.

The V gene is TRBV4-2, the J gene TRBJ2-1, with 10 bases aligning to TRBD1. CDR3 length: 17 amino acids. The germline V gene encodes CDR1 LGHNA and CDR2 YNFKEQ. V was clipped by 4 bases and J by 9 bases; unmatched bases: 15. CDR3 sequence: CASSPSSRDRGWGEQFF. The CDR3 bases are TGTGCCAGCAGCCCCTCCAGCCGGGACAGGGGTTGGGGTGAGCAGTTCTTC.

The V and J genes are TRBV5-1 and TRBJ1-3; possible D gene TRBD1, 6 bases. The CDR3 extends over 16 amino acids. Germline V gene lookup returns CDR1 SGHRS and CDR2 YFSETQ. V was trimmed by 0 bases and J by 10 bases, leaving 20 bases between them. The CDR3 DNA reads as TGCGCCAGCAGCTTGGCAGGGACACCAGGAACGGGTACCATATATTTT. Residues: CASSLAGTPGTGTIYF.

CDR3 in DNA: TGTGCCACCAGTGAACCGACTTTAACCTATGGCTACACCTTC. Translating it yields CATSEPTLTYGYTF. The chain uses TRBV24-1 and TRBJ1-2; D not resolved. Trimming removed 4 bases from V and 4 bases from J, with 12 bases in between. CDR3 length: 14 amino acids. Germline loops: CDR1 KGHDR, CDR2 SFDVKD.

The chain employs TRBV10-2 and TRBJ1-5; D unclear. The germline V gene encodes CDR1 WSHSY and CDR2 SAAADI. Trimming stripped 2 bases from V and 5 bases from J, with 10 bases between. This CDR3 contains 14 residues. CDR3 region: CASSEEELYQPQHF. Written as DNA, the CDR3 is TGCGCCAGCAGTGAGGAAGAACTATATCAGCCCCAGCATTTT.

The chain recombines TRBV23-1 with TRBJ2-7, with TRBD1 matching 12 bases. TRBV23-1 is an open reading frame whose function is uncertain. J lost 1 base, V lost 4 bases, and 11 bases had no gene match. CDR3 length: 18 amino acids. CDR3 DNA sequence: TGCGCCAGCAGTCCAACTCCGGGACAGGGGGCGAGGTCCTACGAGCAGTACTTC. This translates into CASSPTPGQGARSYEQYF.